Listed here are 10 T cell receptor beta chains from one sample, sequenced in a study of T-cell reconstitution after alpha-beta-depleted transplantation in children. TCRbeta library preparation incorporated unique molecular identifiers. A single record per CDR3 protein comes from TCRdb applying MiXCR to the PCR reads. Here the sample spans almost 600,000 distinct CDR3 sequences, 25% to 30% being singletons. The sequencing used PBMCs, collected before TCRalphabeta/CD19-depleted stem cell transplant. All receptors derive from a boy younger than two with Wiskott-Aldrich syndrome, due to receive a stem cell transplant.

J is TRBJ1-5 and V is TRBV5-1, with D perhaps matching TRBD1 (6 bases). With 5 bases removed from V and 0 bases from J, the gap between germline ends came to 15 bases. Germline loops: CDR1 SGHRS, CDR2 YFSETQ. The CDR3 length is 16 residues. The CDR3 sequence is CASRAGDGNSNQPQHF. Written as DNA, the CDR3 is TGCGCCAGCAGGGCAGGGGACGGCAATAGCAATCAGCCCCAGCATTTT.

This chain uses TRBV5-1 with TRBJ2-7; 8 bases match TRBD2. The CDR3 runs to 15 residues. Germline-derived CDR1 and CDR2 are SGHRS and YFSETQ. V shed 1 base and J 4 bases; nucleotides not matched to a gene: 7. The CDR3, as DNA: TGCGCCAGCAGCTTGAAGCGGGAGTCTCCTTACGAGCAGTACTTC. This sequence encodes CASSLKRESPYEQYF.

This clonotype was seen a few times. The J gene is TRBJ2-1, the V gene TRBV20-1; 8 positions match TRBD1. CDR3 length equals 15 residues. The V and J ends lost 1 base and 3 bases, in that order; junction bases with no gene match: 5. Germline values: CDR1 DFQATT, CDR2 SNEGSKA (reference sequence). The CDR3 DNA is TGCAGTGCTAGAGTCCCAGGGGGCCTCTACAATGAGCAGTTCTTC. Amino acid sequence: CSARVPGGLYNEQFF.

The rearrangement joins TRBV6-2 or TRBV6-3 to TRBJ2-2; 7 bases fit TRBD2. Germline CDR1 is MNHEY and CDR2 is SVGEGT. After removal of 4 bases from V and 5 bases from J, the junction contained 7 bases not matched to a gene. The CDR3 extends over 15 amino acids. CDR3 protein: CASSSPSGCTGELFF. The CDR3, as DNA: TGTGCCAGCAGTTCGCCTAGCGGTTGTACCGGGGAGCTGTTTTTT.

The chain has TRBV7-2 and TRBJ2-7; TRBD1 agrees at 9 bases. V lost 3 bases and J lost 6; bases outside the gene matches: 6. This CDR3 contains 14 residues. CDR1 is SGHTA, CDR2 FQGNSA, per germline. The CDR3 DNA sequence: TGTGCCAGCAGCTTGAGACAGGGGGATGGCGAGCAGTACTTC. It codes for CASSLRQGDGEQYF.

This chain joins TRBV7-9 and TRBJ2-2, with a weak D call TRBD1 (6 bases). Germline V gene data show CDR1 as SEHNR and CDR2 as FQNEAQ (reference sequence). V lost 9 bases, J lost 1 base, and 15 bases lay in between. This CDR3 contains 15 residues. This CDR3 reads CASISGALNTGELFF. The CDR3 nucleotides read TGTGCCAGTATCTCAGGGGCCCTGAACACCGGGGAGCTGTTTTTT.

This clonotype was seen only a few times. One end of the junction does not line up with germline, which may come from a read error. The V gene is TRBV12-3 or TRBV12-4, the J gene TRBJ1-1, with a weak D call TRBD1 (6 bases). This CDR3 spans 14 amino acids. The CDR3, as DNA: TGTGCTAGCAGTTTAATGGGACATATGACTGAAGCTTTCTTT. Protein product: CASSLMGHMTEAFF.

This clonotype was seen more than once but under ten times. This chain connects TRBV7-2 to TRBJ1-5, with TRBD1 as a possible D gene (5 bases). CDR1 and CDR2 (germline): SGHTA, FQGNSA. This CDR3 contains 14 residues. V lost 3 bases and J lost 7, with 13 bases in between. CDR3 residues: CASSFKGTGQPQHF. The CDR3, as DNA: TGTGCCAGCAGCTTTAAGGGGACGGGGCAGCCCCAGCATTTT.

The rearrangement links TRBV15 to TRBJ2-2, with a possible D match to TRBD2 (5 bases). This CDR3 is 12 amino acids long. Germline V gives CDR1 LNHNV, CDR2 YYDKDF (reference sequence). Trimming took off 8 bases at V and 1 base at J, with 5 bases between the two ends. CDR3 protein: CATGRNTGELFF. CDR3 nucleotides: TGTGCCACCGGGAGGAACACCGGGGAGCTGTTTTTT.

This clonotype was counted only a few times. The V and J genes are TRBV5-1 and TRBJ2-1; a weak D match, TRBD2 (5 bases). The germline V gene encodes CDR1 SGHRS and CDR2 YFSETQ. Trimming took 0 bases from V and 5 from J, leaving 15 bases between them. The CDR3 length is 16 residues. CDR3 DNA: TGCGCCAGCAGCTTGGTTGGGAGCTATACCAACAATGAGCAGTTCTTC. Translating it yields CASSLVGSYTNNEQFF. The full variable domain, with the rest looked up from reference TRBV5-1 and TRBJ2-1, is KAGVTQTPRYLIKTRGQQVTLSCSPISGHRSVSWYQQTPGQGLQFLFEYFSETQRNKGNFPGRFSGRQFSNSRSEMNVSTLELGDSALYLCASSLVGSYTNNEQFFGPGTRLTVL.